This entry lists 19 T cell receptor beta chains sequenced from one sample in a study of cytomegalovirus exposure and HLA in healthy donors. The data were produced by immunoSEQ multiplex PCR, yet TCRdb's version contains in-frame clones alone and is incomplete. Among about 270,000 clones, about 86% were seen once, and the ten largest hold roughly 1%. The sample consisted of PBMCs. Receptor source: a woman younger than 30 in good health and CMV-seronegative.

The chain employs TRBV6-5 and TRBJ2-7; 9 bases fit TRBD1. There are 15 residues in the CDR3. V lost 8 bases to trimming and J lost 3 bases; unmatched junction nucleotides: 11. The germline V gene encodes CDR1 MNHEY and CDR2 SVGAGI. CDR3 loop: CASFSPGQGRYEQYF. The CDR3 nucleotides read TGTGCCAGCTTCAGCCCGGGACAGGGTCGCTACGAGCAGTACTTC.

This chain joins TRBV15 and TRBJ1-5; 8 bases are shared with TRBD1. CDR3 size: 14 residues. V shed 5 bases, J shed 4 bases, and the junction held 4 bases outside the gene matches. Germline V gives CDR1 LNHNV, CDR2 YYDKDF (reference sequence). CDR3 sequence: CATSLGQGNQPQHF. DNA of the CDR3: TGTGCCACCAGCCTTGGACAGGGAAATCAGCCCCAGCATTTT.

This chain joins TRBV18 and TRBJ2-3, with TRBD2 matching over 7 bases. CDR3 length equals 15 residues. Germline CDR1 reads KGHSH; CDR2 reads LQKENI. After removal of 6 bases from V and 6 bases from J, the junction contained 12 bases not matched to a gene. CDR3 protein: CASSYTSARADTQYF. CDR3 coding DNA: TGTGCCAGCTCCTACACTAGCGCTCGGGCCGATACGCAGTATTTT.

The CDR3 loop is CASSLGDTQYF. Here the CDR3 DNA reads TGTGCCAGCAGCTTGGGCGATACGCAGTATTTT. The gene calls are TRBV11-3 and TRBJ2-3; D is unresolved. Germline-derived CDR1 and CDR2 are SGHNT and YENEEA. The length of the CDR3 is 11 residues. The V and J ends lost 3 bases and 6 bases respectively, with 4 bases between them.

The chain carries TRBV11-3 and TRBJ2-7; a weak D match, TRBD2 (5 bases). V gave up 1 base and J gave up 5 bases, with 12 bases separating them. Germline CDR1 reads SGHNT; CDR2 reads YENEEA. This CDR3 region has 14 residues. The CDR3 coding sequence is TGTGCCAGCAGCTTAGTGCTAGCATCCGACGAGCAGTACTTC. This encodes CASSLVLASDEQYF.

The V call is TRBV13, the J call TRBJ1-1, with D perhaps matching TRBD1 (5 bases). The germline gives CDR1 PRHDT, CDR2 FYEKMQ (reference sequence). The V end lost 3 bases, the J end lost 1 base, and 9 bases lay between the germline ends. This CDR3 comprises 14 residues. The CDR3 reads CASSFGGGNTEAFF. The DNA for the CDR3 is TGTGCCAGCAGCTTCGGGGGAGGGAACACTGAAGCTTTCTTT.

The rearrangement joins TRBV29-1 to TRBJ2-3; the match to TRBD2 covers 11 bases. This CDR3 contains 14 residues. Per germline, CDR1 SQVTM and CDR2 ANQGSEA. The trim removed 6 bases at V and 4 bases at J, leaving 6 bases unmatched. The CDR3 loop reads CSVAELAGADTQYF. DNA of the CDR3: TGCAGCGTCGCGGAACTAGCGGGAGCAGATACGCAGTATTTT.

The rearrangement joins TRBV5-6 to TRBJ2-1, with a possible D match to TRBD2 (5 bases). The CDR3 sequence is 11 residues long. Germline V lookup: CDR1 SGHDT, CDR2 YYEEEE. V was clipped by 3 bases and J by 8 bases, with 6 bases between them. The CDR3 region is CASSSEDEQFF. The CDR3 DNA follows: TGTGCCAGCAGCTCGGAGGATGAGCAGTTCTTC.

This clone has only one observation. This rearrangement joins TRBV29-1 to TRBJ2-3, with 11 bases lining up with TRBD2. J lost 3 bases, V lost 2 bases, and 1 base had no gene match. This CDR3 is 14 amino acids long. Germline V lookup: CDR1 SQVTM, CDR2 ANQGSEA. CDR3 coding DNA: TGCAGCGTTGAACTAGCGGGAGGAACAGATACGCAGTATTTT. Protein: CSVELAGGTDTQYF.

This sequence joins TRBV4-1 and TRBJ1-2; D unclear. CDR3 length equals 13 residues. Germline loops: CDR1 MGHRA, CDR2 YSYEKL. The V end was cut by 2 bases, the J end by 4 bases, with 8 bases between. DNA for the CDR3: TGCGCCAGCAGCCAAACAGAGAGCTATGGCTACACCTTC. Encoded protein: CASSQTESYGYTF.

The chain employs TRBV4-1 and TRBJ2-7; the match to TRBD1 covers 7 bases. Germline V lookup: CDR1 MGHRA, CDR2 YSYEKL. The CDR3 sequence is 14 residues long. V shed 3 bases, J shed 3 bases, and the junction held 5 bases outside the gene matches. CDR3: CASSHIDRDYEQYF. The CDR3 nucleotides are TGCGCCAGCAGCCACATAGACAGGGACTACGAGCAGTACTTC.

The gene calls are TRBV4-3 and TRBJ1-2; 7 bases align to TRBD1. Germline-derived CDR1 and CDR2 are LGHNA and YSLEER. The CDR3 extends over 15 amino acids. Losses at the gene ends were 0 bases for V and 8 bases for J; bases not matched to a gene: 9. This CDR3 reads CASSQDYKRGHGYTF. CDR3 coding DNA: TGCGCCAGCAGCCAAGATTACAAAAGGGGGCACGGCTACACCTTC.

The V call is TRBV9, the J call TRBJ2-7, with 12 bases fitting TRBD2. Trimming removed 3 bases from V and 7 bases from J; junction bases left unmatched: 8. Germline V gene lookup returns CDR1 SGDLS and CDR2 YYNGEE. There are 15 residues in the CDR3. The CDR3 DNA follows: TGTGCCAGCAGCGAGACTAGCGGGAGACCCCTTGAGCAGTACTTC. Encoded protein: CASSETSGRPLEQYF.

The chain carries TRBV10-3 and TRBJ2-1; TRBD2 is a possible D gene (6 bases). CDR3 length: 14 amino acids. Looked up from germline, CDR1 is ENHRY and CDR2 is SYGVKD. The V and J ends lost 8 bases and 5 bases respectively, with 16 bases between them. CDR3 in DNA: TGTGCCATCGCAACTAGCCCGAAGAACAATGAGCAGTTCTTC. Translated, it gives CAIATSPKNNEQFF.

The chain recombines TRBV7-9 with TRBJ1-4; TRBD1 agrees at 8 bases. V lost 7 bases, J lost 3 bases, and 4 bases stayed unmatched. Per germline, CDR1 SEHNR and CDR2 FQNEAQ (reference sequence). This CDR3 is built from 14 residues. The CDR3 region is CASTKTGANEKLFF. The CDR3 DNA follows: TGTGCCAGCACCAAGACAGGGGCTAATGAAAAACTGTTTTTT.

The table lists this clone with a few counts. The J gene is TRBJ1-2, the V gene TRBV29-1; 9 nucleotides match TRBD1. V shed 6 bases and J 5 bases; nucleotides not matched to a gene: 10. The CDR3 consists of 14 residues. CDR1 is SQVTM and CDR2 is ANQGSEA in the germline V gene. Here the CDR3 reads CSVPWDRDPYGYTF. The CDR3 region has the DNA TGCAGCGTCCCTTGGGACAGGGATCCATATGGCTACACCTTC.

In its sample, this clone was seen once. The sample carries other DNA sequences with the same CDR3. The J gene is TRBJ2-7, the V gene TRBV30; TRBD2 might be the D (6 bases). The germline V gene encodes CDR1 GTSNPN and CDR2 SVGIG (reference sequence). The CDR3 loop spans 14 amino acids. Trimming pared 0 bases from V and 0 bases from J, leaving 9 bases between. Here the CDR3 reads CAWSVGSGSYEQYF. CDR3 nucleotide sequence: TGTGCCTGGAGTGTAGGTAGCGGCTCCTACGAGCAGTACTTC.

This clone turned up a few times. The chain's CDR3 is CASSASRASNQPQHF. The DNA for the CDR3 is TGTGCCAGCTCCGCGAGCAGGGCATCCAATCAGCCCCAGCATTTT. V usage is TRBV18 and J usage is TRBJ1-5; TRBD1 is a possible D gene (5 bases). The CDR3 loop spans 15 amino acids. Germline lookup yields CDR1 KGHSH and CDR2 LQKENI. Trimming pared 6 bases from V and 3 bases from J, leaving 15 bases between.

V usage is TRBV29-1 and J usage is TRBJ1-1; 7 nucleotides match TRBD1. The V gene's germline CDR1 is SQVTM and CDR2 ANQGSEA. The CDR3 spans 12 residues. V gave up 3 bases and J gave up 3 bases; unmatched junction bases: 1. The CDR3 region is CSVDRGYTEAFF. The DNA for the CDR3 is TGCAGCGTTGACAGGGGGTACACTGAAGCTTTCTTT.